This T cell receptor beta chain was documented in a study of tumor-infiltrating lymphocytes in localized non-small cell lung cancer. The CDR3 is 15 amino acids. V was clipped by 6 bases and J by 7 bases, with 20 bases between them. Germline V lookup: CDR1 MDHEN, CDR2 SYDVKM. The method was immunoSEQ multiplex PCR; TCRdb's version includes in-frame clones alone and lacks a portion of them. The sample consists of about 8,900 clones, 68% of them appearing once. The specimen sequenced was uninvolved lung tissue not adjacent to the tumor. The sequence was obtained from a human donor with non-small cell lung cancer. The gene calls are TRBV28 and TRBJ2-3; D gene ambiguous. In DNA, the CDR3 is TGTGCCAGCAGGGGTCATAGGCTCCTAGGATATACGCAGTATTTT. Protein sequence: CASRGHRLLGYTQYF.